This T cell receptor beta chain comes out of a study of radiation and T cells in renal cell carcinoma. About this clone: Its antigen is not identified.

Indicated time point: baseline pretreatment blood. The treatment here: 15 Gy SBRT to primary tumor, nephrectomy 4 weeks later. Radiation-treated patients gave blood at baseline, week 2 and week 4. The patient's renal cell carcinoma had clear cell pathology. The CDR3 runs 16 residues. The germline gives CDR1 SGHTA, CDR2 FQGTGA. V lost 5 bases, J lost 2 bases, and 7 bases stayed unmatched. Data came from immunoSEQ multiplex PCR; TCRdb stores just in-frame clones and leaves some out. The data contain approximately 140,000 clones, 88% of them singletons. Study-level results: Top tumor clonotypes rose in blood 2 weeks post-radiation, then contracted.

The TCR was taken from a woman in her 70s with renal cell carcinoma. Source: blood, taken from a patient whose treatment included radiotherapy and nephrectomy. The V gene is TRBV7-3, the J gene TRBJ2-5; TRBD2 matches at 11 bases. The CDR3 nucleotides are TGTGCCAGCAGCCCTGGACTAGCGGGTTCTCAAGAGACCCAGTACTTC. It yields the protein CASSPGLAGSQETQYF.